The clone carrying this T cell receptor (beta chain) has more than one count but fewer than ten. Its antigen is as yet unknown. This entry comes from a study of T cells in Graves' hyperthyroidism and ophthalmopathy. The study, taken as a whole, reports: The model identified upcoming ophthalmopathy a median about 7.1 months ahead of onset. Most clonotypes expanded in thyroid above 0.001 were likewise present in blood.

From RNA transcripts, TCR beta CDR3 regions were amplified. Initially, a first-round RT-PCR of the TCR CDR3 employed the HTBI primer set. Using its own MiXCR run on the multiplex PCR reads, TCRdb lists one record per CDR3 protein. In the table there are 550,000 to 700,000 distinct CDR3 sequences, over 12% of which are singletons. Germline assignment: CDR1 GTSNPN and CDR2 SVGIG (reference sequence). This CDR3 region has 13 residues. Trimming pared 3 bases from V and 2 bases from J, leaving 10 bases between. Patients showing uncontrolled infection, other autoimmune disease, pregnancy or lactation were ineligible.

The V gene is TRBV30, the J gene TRBJ1-2; D perhaps matches TRBD1 (6 bases). The sample taken for sequencing was blood. The sequence came from a middle-aged woman with Graves' ophthalmopathy. In DNA, the CDR3 is TGTGCCTGGAGGAACAGGGACAACTATGGCTACACCTTC. This gives the protein CAWRNRDNYGYTF.